This record concerns one TCR beta chain sequence. The entry originates in a study of response to subunit inactivated influenza vaccine. TCRdb re-analysed the RT-PCR reads in MiXCR, keeping a single row per CDR3 protein. The repertoire includes roughly 500,000 distinct CDR3 sequences, 25% of them detected once, and approximately 1.9% sits in the top ten. The TCR was taken from a man aged 45 to 65 who received an inactivated influenza vaccine. The specimen was CD4+ T cells sorted from PBMCs, collected more than 4 days after vaccination.

The CDR3 sequence is CASSRDYRDTGELFF. The CDR3 bases are TGTGCCAGCAGCCGGGACTATAGAGATACCGGGGAGCTGTTTTTT. V is TRBV6-1 and J is TRBJ2-2, with 7 bases aligning to TRBD2. Germline CDR1 MNHNS, CDR2 SASEGT. Trimming at V came to 6 bases and at J to 5 bases, leaving 9 bases not matched to a gene. This CDR3 is built from 15 residues.